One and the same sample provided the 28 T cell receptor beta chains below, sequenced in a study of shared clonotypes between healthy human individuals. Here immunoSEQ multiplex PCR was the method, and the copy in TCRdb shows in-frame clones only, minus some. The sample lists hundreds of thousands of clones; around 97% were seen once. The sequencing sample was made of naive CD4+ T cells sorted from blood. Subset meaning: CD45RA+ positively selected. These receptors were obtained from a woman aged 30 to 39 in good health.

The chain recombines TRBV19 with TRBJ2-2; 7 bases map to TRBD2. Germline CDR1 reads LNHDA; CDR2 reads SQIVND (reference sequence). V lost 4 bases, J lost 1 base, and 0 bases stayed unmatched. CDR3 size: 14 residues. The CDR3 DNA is TGTGCCAGTAGTAGCGGGAGGAACACCGGGGAGCTGTTTTTT. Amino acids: CASSSGRNTGELFF.

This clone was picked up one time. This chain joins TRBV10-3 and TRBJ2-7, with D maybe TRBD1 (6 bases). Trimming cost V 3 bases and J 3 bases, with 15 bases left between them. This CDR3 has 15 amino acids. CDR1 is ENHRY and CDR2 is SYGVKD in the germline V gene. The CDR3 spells CAISDRGSTRYEQYF. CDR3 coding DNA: TGTGCCATCAGTGACAGGGGCTCGACCCGCTACGAGCAGTACTTC.

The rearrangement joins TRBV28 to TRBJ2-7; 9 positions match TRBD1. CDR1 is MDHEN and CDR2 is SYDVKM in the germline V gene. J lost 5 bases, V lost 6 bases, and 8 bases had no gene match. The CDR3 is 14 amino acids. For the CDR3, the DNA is TGTGCCAGCAGGTCTACAGGGGGCCGGGACGAGCAGTACTTC. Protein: CASRSTGGRDEQYF.

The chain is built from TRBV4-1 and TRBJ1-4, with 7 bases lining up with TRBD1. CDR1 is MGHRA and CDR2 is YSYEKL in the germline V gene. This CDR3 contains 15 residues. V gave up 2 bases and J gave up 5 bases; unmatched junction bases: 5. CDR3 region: CASSQPRQGNEKLFF. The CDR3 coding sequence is TGCGCCAGCAGCCAACCGAGACAGGGAAATGAAAAACTGTTTTTT.

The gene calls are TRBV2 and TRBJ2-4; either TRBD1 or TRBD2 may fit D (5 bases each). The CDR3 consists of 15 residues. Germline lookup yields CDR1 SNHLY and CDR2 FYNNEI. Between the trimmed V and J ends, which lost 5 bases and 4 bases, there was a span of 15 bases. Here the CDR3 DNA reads TGTGCCAGCAGTTCAGGGACGGCTTTTAAAAACATTCAGTACTTC. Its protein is CASSSGTAFKNIQYF.

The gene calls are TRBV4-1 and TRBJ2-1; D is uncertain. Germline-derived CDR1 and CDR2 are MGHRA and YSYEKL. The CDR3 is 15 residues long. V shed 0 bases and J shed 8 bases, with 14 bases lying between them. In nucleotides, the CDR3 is TGCGCCAGCAGCCAAGACCCAGCGAGAAGCGATGAGCAGTTCTTC. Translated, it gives CASSQDPARSDEQFF.

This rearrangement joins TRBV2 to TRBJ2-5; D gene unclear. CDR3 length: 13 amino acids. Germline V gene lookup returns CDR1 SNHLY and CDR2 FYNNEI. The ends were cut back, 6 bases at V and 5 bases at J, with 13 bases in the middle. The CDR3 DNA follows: TGTGCCAGCAGGAAGACCTTTTTGGAGACCCAGTACTTC. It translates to CASRKTFLETQYF.

CDR3 loop: CASSGRSSTDTQYF. The DNA for the CDR3 is TGTGCCAGTAGCGGGAGATCAAGCACAGATACGCAGTATTTT. The rearrangement links TRBV19 to TRBJ2-3; weak D call: TRBD2 (6 bases). Trimming left V 6 bases short and J 0 bases short, with 10 bases between. Germline CDR1 and CDR2: LNHDA and SQIVND (reference sequence). The CDR3 spans 14 residues.

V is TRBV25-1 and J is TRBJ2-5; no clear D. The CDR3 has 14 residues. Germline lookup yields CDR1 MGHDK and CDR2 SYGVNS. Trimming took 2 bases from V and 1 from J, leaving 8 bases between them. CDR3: CASSELGFQETQYF. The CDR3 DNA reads TGTGCCAGCAGTGAACTAGGTTTCCAAGAGACCCAGTACTTC.

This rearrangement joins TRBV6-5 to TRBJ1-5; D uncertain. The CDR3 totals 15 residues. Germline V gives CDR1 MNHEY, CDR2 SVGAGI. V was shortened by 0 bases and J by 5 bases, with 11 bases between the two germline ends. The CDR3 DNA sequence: TGTGCCAGCAGTTACTCCGCGGATCTCTATCAGCCCCAGCATTTT. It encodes CASSYSADLYQPQHF.

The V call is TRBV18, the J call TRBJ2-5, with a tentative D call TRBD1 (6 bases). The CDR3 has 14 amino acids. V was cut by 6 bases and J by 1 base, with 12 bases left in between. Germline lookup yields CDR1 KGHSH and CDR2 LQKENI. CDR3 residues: CASSRGQTQETQYF. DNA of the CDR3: TGTGCCAGCTCCCGAGGACAGACCCAAGAGACCCAGTACTTC. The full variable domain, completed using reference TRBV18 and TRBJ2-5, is NAGVMQNPRHLVRRRGQEARLRCSPMKGHSHVYWYRQLPEEGLKFMVYLQKENIIDESGMPKERFSAEFPKEGPSILRIQQVVRGDSAAYFCASSRGQTQETQYFGPGTRLLVL.

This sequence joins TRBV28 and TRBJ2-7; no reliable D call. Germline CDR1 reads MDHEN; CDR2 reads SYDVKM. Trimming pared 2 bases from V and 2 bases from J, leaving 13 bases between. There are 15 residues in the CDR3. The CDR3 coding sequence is TGTGCCAGCAGTTTAATTCTGGCGTCAGCCTACGAGCAGTACTTC. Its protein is CASSLILASAYEQYF.

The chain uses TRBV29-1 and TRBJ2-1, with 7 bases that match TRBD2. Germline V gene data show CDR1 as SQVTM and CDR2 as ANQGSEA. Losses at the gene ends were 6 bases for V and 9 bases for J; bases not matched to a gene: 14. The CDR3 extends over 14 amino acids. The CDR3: CSVARLAGAGEQFF. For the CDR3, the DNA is TGCAGCGTCGCCCGCTTGGCGGGAGCCGGTGAGCAGTTCTTC.

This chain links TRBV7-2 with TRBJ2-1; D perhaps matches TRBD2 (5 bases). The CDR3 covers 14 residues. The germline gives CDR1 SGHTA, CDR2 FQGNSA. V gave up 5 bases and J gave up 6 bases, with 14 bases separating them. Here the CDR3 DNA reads TGTGCCAGCAGCACAACCCGTGGAGGCAATGAGCAGTTCTTC. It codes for CASSTTRGGNEQFF.

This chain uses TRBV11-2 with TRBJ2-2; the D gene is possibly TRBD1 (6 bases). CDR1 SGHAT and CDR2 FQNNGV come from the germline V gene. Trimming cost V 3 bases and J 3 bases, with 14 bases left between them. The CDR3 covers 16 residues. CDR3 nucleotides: TGTGCCAGCAGCTTCCCTACCAGGGGTTACACCGGGGAGCTGTTTTTT. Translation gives CASSFPTRGYTGELFF.

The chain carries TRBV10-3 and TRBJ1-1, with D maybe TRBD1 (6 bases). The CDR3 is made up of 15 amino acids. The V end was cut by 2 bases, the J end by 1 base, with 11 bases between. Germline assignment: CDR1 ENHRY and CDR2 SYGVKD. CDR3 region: CAISEPGQRNTEAFF. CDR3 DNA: TGTGCCATCAGTGAGCCGGGACAAAGGAACACTGAAGCTTTCTTT.

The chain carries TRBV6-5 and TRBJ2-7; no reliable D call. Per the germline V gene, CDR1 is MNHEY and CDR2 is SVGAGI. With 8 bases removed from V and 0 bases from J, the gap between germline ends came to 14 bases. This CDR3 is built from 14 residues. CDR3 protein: CASRPLRRSYEQYF. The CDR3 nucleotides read TGTGCCAGCCGACCTCTCCGGCGCTCCTACGAGCAGTACTTC.

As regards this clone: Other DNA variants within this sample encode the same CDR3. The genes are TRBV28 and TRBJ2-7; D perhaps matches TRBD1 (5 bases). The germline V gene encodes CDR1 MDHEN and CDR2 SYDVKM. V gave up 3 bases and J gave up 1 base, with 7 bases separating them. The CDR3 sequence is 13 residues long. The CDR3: CASSLGQSYEQYF. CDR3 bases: TGTGCCAGCAGTTTGGGGCAGTCCTACGAGCAGTACTTC.

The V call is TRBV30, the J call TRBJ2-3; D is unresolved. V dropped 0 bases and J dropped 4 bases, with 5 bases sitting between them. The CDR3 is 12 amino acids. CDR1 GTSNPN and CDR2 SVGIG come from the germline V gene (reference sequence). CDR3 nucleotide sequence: TGTGCCTGGAGTGTAATCGCAGATACGCAGTATTTT. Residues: CAWSVIADTQYF. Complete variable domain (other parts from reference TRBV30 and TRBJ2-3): SQTIHQWPATLVQPVGSPLSLECTVEGTSNPNLYWYRQAAGRGLQLLFYSVGIGQISSEVPQNLSASRPQDRQFILSSKKLLLSDSGFYLCAWSVIADTQYFGPGTRLTVL.

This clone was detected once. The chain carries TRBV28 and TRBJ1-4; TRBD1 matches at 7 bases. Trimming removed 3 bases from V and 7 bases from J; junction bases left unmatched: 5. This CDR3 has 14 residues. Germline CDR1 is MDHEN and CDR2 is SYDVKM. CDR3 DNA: TGTGCCAGCAGTTTGGGGACAGAGATTGAAAAACTGTTTTTT. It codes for CASSLGTEIEKLFF.

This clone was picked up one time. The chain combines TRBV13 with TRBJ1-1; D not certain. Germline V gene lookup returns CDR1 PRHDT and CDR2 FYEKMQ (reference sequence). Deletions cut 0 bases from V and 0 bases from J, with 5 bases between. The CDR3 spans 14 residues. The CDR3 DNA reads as TGTGCCAGCAGCTTAGGCATCGTGAACACTGAAGCTTTCTTT. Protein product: CASSLGIVNTEAFF.

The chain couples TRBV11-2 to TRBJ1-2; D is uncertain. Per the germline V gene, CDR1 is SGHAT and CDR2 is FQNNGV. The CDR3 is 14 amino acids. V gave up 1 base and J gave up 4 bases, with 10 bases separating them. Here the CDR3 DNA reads TGTGCCAGCAGCTTAGGAACGACCGTCTATGGCTACACCTTC. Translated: CASSLGTTVYGYTF.

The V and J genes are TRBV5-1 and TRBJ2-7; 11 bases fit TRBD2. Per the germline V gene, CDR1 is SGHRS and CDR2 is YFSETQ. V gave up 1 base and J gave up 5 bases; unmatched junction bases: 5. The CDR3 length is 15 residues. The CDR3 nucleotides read TGCGCCAGCAGCTTGACTAGCGGGAGTGCCCACGAGCAGTACTTC. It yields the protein CASSLTSGSAHEQYF.

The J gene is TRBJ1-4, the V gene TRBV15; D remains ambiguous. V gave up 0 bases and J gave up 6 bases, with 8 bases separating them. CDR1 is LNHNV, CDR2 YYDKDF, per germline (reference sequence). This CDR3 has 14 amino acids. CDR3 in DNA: TGTGCCACCAGCAGAGATATGACGGATGAAAAACTGTTTTTT. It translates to CATSRDMTDEKLFF.

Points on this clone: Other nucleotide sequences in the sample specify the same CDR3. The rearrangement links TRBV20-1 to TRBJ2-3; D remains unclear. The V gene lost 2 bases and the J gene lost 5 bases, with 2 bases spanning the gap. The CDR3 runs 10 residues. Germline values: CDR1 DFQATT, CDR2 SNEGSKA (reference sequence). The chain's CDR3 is CSARRDTQYF. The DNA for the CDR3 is TGCAGTGCTAGACGAGATACGCAGTATTTT.

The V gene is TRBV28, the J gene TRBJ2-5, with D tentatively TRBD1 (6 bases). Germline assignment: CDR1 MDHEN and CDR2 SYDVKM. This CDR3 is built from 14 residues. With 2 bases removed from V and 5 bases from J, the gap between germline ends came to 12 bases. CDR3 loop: CASSLTGYGETQYF. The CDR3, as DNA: TGTGCCAGCAGTTTAACAGGGTATGGTGAGACCCAGTACTTC.

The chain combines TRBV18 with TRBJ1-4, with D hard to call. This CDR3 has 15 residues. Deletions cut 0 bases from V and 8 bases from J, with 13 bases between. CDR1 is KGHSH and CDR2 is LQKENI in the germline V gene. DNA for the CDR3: TGTGCCAGCTCACCACCGGGTTTTGAAGGGGAAAAACTGTTTTTT. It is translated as CASSPPGFEGEKLFF.

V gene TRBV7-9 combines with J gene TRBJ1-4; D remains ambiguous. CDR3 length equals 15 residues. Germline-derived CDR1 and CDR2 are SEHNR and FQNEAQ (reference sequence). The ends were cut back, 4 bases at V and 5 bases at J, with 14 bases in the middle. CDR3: CASSSGIIGNEKLFF. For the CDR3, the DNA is TGTGCCAGCAGCTCCGGGATCATCGGCAATGAAAAACTGTTTTTT.